The 18 T cell receptor beta chains in this list originate from one sample, sequenced in a study of OX40 agonist ivuxolimab in advanced cancers. TCRdb's table, derived via immunoSEQ multiplex PCR, lists solely in-frame clones and lacks some. Here the sample spans fewer than 90,000 clones, around nine tenths being singletons. Specimen: CD4+ or CD8+ T cells sorted from blood, collected in a trial of the OX40 agonist ivuxolimab. The origin of the receptors is an adult with an advanced solid tumor such as melanoma, head and neck, liver or kidney cancer.

The chain employs TRBV5-8 and TRBJ2-3; 9 bases are shared with TRBD2. Germline CDR1 SGHTS, CDR2 YDEGEE. After removal of 2 bases from V and 2 bases from J, the junction contained 9 bases not matched to a gene. The CDR3 covers 17 residues. CDR3: CASSLSGLAGFTDTQYF. The CDR3 DNA sequence: TGTGCCAGCAGCTTAAGCGGGCTAGCGGGGTTCACAGATACGCAGTATTTT. The full variable domain, rest sourced from reference TRBV5-8 and TRBJ2-3, is EAGVTQSPTHLIKTRGQQATLRCSPISGHTSVYWYQQALGLGLQFLLWYDEGEERNRGNFPPRFSGRQFPNYSSELNVNALELEDSALYLCASSLSGLAGFTDTQYFGPGTRLTVL.

V usage is TRBV7-3 and J usage is TRBJ1-1; D gene unclear. CDR1 and CDR2 from the germline V gene are SGHTA and FQGTGA. The CDR3 runs 14 residues. With 0 bases removed from V and 0 bases from J, the gap between germline ends came to 5 bases. The CDR3 sequence: CASSLTEMNTEAFF. Written as DNA, the CDR3 is TGTGCCAGCAGCTTAACAGAGATGAACACTGAAGCTTTCTTT. The full variable domain, completed using reference TRBV7-3 and TRBJ1-1, is GAGVSQTPSNKVTEKGKYVELRCDPISGHTALYWYRQSLGQGPEFLIYFQGTGAADDSGLPNDRFFAVRPEGSVSTLKIQRTERGDSAVYLCASSLTEMNTEAFFGQGTRLTVV.

The J gene is TRBJ1-1, the V gene TRBV27; D is possibly TRBD1 (5 bases). Germline CDR1 reads MNHEY; CDR2 reads SMNVEV (reference sequence). Trimming cost V 4 bases and J 1 base, with 10 bases left between them. The CDR3 runs 14 residues. CDR3 bases: TGTGCCAGCAGTTCGCCAGGGAGGAACACTGAAGCTTTCTTT. This codes for CASSSPGRNTEAFF.

This sequence joins TRBV27 and TRBJ1-6, with a tentative D call TRBD1 (5 bases). The CDR3 runs to 15 residues. Germline CDR1 and CDR2: MNHEY and SMNVEV (reference sequence). V was clipped by 2 bases and J by 7 bases, with 12 bases between them. CDR3 region: CASSLQAAGNSPLHF. Here the CDR3 DNA reads TGTGCCAGCAGTTTACAGGCGGCAGGGAATTCACCCCTCCACTTT.

The V call is TRBV20-1, the J call TRBJ2-1, with D tentatively TRBD2 (5 bases). Trimming took 2 bases from V and 8 from J, leaving 7 bases between them. Germline V gene lookup returns CDR1 DFQATT and CDR2 SNEGSKA (reference sequence). The CDR3 extends over 11 amino acids. CDR3 loop: CSARSRDEQFF. The CDR3 nucleotides read TGCAGTGCTAGATCGAGGGATGAGCAGTTCTTC.

This clone was observed a single time. The chain joins TRBV5-6 to TRBJ1-6, with D perhaps matching TRBD1 (5 bases). From germline, CDR1 is SGHDT and CDR2 YYEEEE. Trimming removed 1 base at V and 8 bases at J, with 16 bases between. The length of the CDR3 is 16 residues. CDR3: CASSLRGVRGHSPLHF. Here the CDR3 DNA reads TGTGCCAGCAGCTTGAGAGGGGTGAGGGGACATTCACCCCTCCACTTT.

This clone occurred a few times. V usage is TRBV27 and J usage is TRBJ2-6; no reliable D call. This CDR3 contains 16 residues. Germline-derived CDR1 and CDR2 are MNHEY and SMNVEV (reference sequence). Deletions cut 7 bases from V and 0 bases from J, with 13 bases between. The CDR3 protein is CASTPGPSSGANVLTF. The CDR3 coding sequence is TGTGCCAGCACCCCCGGCCCGAGCTCTGGGGCCAACGTCCTGACTTTC.

This chain joins TRBV5-4 and TRBJ2-7, with D unclear. Germline values: CDR1 SGHNT, CDR2 YYREEE (reference sequence). Trimming took off 0 bases at V and 1 base at J, with 5 bases between the two ends. The CDR3 spans 13 residues. CDR3 coding DNA: TGTGCCAGCAGCTTGGACCGTTCCTACGAGCAGTACTTC. It translates to CASSLDRSYEQYF.

The chain is built from TRBV4-2 and TRBJ1-4; D possibly corresponds to TRBD1 (5 bases). This CDR3 contains 15 residues. Germline CDR1 is LGHNA and CDR2 is YNFKEQ. Trimming cost V 1 base and J 1 base, with 7 bases left between them. For the CDR3, the DNA is TGTGCCAGCAGCCAAGCAAGGGGAACTAATGAAAAACTGTTTTTT. It is translated as CASSQARGTNEKLFF.

The genes are TRBV29-1 and TRBJ2-7; D is possibly TRBD2 (6 bases). V dropped 4 bases and J dropped 5 bases, with 12 bases sitting between them. This CDR3 is built from 12 residues. Germline V CDR1 and CDR2: SQVTM, ANQGSEA. The CDR3 nucleotides are TGCAGCGTTGTGGGGGGTAGTGACGAGCAGTACTTC. Translated: CSVVGGSDEQYF.

The chain recombines TRBV6-5 with TRBJ1-6, with D possibly TRBD1 on 5 matching bases. The CDR3 covers 15 residues. The germline CDR1 and CDR2 sequences are MNHEY and SVGAGI. V was clipped by 0 bases and J by 10 bases, with 13 bases between them. CDR3 coding DNA: TGTGCCAGCAGTTACTCCGACAGAGCCAGCTCACCCCTCCACTTT. It is translated as CASSYSDRASSPLHF.

The chain carries TRBV19 and TRBJ2-5, with TRBD1 as a possible D gene (5 bases). The CDR3 runs 12 residues. Deletions cut 6 bases from V and 5 bases from J, with 10 bases between. Germline V lookup: CDR1 LNHDA, CDR2 SQIVND (reference sequence). Here the CDR3 DNA reads TGTGCCAGTAGACTGGCAGGGGAGACCCAGTACTTC. It is translated as CASRLAGETQYF.

The rearrangement uses TRBV18 and TRBJ1-1; D remains unclear. CDR3 length: 14 residues. Trimming stripped 1 base from V and 8 bases from J, with 14 bases between. CDR1 is KGHSH and CDR2 is LQKENI in the germline V gene. The CDR3 reads CASSPRKPPLEAFF. The CDR3 DNA follows: TGTGCCAGCTCACCACGTAAGCCGCCACTGGAAGCTTTCTTT.

The chain has TRBV29-1 and TRBJ2-5, with D possibly being TRBD2 (7 bases). The CDR3 contains 14 residues. CDR1 and CDR2 from the germline V gene are SQVTM and ANQGSEA. V lost 4 bases and J 2 bases, leaving 14 bases between the germline ends. CDR3 region: CSVVGGGWQETQYF. The CDR3 DNA sequence: TGCAGCGTTGTGGGAGGGGGTTGGCAAGAGACCCAGTACTTC. Together with reference TRBV29-1 and TRBJ2-5, the CDR3 gives the full variable domain: SAVISQKPSRDICQRGTSLTIQCQVDSQVTMMFWYRQQPGQSLTLIATANQGSEATYESGFVIDKFPISRPNLTFSTLTVSNMSPEDSSIYLCSVVGGGWQETQYFGPGTRLLVL.

The chain employs TRBV6-5 and TRBJ2-7; D is undetermined. Trimming stripped 0 bases from V and 0 bases from J, with 9 bases between. The V gene's germline CDR1 is MNHEY and CDR2 SVGAGI. The CDR3 totals 15 residues. The CDR3 sequence is CASSYSGRRSYEQYF. CDR3 nucleotides: TGTGCCAGCAGTTACTCGGGCAGGCGCTCCTACGAGCAGTACTTC.

This clone was seen a handful of times. The V gene is TRBV9, the J gene TRBJ2-2; D possibly matches TRBD1 or TRBD2 (5 bases each). CDR1 is SGDLS, CDR2 YYNGEE, per germline. The germline V and J ends were trimmed by 2 bases and 4 bases, with 18 bases remaining between them. The CDR3 extends over 17 amino acids. As DNA, the CDR3 is TGTGCCAGCAGCGTTGGACCTGGGACCCGGGGCACCGGGGAGCTGTTTTTT. Encoded protein: CASSVGPGTRGTGELFF.

CDR3 sequence: CASSLGAGGGRANYGYTF. The CDR3 bases are TGCGCCAGCAGCTTGGGCGCGGGAGGGGGCCGGGCCAACTATGGCTACACCTTC. The chain carries TRBV5-1 and TRBJ1-2, with 7 bases identical to TRBD1. CDR1 and CDR2 (germline): SGHRS, YFSETQ. The trim removed 0 bases at V and 2 bases at J, leaving 13 bases unmatched. This CDR3 is built from 18 residues.

The V gene is TRBV19, the J gene TRBJ1-5; the match to TRBD1 covers 9 bases. The germline CDR1 and CDR2 sequences are LNHDA and SQIVND (reference sequence). This CDR3 is 16 amino acids long. V dropped 2 bases and J dropped 2; count of bases not matched to a gene: 4. The CDR3 region has the DNA TGTGCCAGTAGTATAACAGGGGGCTTTGGCAATCAGCCCCAGCATTTT. Its protein product is CASSITGGFGNQPQHF.